Below, one T cell receptor beta chain is given with its context. This sample was included in a study of T cells expressing NK-cell markers. TCRdb reprocessed the 5' RACE reads and keeps a single row for each CDR3 protein, giving no DNA. This repertoire includes fewer than 300,000 distinct CDR3 sequences. The CDR3 totals 15 residues. CDR1 DFQATT and CDR2 SNEGSKA come from the germline V gene (reference sequence). The origin of this receptor is a woman between 18 and 69 years old in good health. The rearrangement uses TRBV20-1 and TRBJ2-7; TCRdb's D call of TRBD1 is untestable without DNA. Sequenced sample: blood T cells: a sorted CD56 or NKG2C T cell subset, CD4+ or CD8+ T cells, or bulk PBMC T cells (not recorded which). The CDR3 reads CSAPTGTGKSYEQYF.